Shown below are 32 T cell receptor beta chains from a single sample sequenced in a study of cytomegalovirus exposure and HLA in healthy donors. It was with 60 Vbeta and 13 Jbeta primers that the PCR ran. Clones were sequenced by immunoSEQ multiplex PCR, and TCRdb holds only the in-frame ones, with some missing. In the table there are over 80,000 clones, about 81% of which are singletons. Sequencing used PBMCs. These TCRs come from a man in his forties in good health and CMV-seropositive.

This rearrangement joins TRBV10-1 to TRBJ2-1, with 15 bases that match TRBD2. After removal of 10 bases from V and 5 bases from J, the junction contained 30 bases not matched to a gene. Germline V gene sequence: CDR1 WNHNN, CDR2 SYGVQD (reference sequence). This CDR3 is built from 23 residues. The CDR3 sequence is CATNFTVETGTSGRLGINNEQFF. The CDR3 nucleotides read TGCGCCACCAATTTTACTGTTGAAACCGGGACTAGCGGGAGGTTGGGGATAAACAATGAGCAGTTCTTC.

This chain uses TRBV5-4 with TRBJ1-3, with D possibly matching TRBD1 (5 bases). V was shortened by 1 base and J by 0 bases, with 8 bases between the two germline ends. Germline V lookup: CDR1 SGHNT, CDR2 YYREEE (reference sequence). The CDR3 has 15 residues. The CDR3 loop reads CASSLSGASGNTIYF. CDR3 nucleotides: TGTGCCAGCAGCTTGAGCGGGGCCTCTGGAAACACCATATATTTT.

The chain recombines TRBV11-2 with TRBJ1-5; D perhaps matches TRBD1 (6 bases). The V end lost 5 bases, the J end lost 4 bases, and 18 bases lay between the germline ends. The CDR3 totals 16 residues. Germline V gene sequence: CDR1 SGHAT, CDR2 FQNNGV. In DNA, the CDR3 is TGTGCCAGCAGCGAGATCGCGGGGGGCAGGAATCAGCCCCAGCATTTT. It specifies CASSEIAGGRNQPQHF.

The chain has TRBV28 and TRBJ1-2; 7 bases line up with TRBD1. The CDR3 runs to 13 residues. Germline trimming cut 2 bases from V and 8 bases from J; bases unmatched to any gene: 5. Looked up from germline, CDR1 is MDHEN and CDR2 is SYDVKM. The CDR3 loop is CASSLTGVWGYTF. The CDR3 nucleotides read TGTGCCAGCAGTTTAACAGGGGTTTGGGGCTACACCTTC.

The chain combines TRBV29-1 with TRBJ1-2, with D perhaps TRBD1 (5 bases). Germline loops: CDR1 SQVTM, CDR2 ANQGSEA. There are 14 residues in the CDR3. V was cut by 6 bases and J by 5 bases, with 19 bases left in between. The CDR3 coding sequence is TGCAGCGTCGCCCTAACAGGCCCCGGATATGGCTACACCTTC. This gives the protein CSVALTGPGYGYTF.

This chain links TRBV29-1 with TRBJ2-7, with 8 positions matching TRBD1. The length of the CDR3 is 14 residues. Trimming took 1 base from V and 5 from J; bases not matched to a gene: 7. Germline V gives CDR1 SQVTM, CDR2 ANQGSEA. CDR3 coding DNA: TGCAGCGTTGAAGTTCCGGACAGGGTCAACGAGCAGTACTTC. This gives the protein CSVEVPDRVNEQYF.

CDR3 sequence (DNA): TGCAGCGCCCTGGGGGCCCAACCTGAAAACACCGGGGAGCTGTTTTTT. Protein sequence: CSALGAQPENTGELFF. The chain combines TRBV29-1 with TRBJ2-2, with D maybe TRBD1 (6 bases). CDR1 SQVTM and CDR2 ANQGSEA come from the germline V gene. The CDR3 runs 16 residues. V was shortened by 7 bases and J by 2 bases, with 20 bases between the two germline ends.

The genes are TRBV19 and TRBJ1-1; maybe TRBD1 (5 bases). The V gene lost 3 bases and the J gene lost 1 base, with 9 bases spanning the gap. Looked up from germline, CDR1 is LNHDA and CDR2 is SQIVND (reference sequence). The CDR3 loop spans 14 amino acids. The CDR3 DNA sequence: TGTGCCAGTAGTATGAACCAGGGGAACACTGAAGCTTTCTTT. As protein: CASSMNQGNTEAFF.

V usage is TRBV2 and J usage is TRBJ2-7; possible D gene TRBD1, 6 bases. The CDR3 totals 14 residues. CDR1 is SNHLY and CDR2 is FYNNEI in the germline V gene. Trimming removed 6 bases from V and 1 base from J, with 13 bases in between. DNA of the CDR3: TGTGCCAGCAGAGGGACAAGCAATTCCTACGAGCAGTACTTC. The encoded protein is CASRGTSNSYEQYF.

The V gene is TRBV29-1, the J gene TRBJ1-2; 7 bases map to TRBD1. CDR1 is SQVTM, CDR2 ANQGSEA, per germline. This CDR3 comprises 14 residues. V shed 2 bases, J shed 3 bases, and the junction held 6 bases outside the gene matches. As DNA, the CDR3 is TGCAGCGTTGAAACGGAAGACAGGGACTATGGCTACACCTTC. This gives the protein CSVETEDRDYGYTF.

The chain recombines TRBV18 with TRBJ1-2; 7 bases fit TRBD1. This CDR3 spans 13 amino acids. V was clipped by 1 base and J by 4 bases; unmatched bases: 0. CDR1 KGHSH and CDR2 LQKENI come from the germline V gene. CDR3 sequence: CASSPRDSYGYTF. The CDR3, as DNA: TGTGCCAGCTCACCACGGGACAGCTATGGCTACACCTTC.

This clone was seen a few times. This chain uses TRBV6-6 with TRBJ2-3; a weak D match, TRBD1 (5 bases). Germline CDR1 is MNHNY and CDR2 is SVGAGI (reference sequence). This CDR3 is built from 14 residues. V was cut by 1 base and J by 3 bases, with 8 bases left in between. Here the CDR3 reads CASSYLAGTDTQYF. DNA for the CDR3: TGTGCCAGCAGTTACTTGGCAGGGACAGATACGCAGTATTTT.

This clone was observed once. CDR3 in amino acids: CASSAQTGGHQPQHF. The CDR3, as DNA: TGTGCCAGCAGTGCCCAGACAGGGGGTCATCAGCCCCAGCATTTT. The chain employs TRBV6-5 and TRBJ1-5; 9 bases fit TRBD1. This CDR3 comprises 15 residues. CDR1 MNHEY and CDR2 SVGAGI come from the germline V gene. V shed 5 bases and J 5 bases; nucleotides not matched to a gene: 7.

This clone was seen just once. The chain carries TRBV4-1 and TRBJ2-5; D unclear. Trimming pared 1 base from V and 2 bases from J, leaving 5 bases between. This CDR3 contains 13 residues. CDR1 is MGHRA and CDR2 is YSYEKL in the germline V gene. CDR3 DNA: TGCGCCAGCAGCCAAGGGCAGCAAGAGACCCAGTACTTC. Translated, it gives CASSQGQQETQYF.

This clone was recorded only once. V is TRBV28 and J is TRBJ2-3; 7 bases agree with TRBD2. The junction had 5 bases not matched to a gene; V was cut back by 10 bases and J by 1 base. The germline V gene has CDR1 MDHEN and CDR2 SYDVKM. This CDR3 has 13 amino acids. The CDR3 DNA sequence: TGTGCCACCACACGGGAGGGCACAGATACGCAGTATTTT. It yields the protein CATTREGTDTQYF. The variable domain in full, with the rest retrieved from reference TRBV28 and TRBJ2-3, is DVKVTQSSRYLVKRTGEKVFLECVQDMDHENMFWYRQDPGLGLRLIYFSYDVKMKEKGDIPEGYSVSREKKERFSLILESASTNQTSMYLCATTREGTDTQYFGPGTRLTVL.

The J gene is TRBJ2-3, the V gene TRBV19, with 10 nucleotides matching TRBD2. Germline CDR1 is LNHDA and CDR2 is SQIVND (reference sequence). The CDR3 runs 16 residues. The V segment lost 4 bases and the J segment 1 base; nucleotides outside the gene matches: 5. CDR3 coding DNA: TGTGCCAGTAGTAAACTAGCGGGGCTCGGCACAGATACGCAGTATTTT. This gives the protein CASSKLAGLGTDTQYF.

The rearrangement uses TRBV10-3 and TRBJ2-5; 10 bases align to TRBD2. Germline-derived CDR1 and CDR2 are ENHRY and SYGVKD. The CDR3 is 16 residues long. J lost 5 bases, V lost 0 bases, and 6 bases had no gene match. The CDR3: CAISESKLAGTETQYF. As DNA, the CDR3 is TGTGCCATCAGTGAGTCGAAACTAGCGGGAACGGAGACCCAGTACTTC.

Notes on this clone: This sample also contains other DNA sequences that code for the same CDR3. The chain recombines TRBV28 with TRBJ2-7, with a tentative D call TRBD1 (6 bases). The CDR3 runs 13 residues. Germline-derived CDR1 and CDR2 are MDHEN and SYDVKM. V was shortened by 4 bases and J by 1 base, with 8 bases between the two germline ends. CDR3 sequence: CASSSGQSYEQYF. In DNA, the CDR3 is TGTGCCAGCAGTTCCGGACAGTCCTACGAGCAGTACTTC.

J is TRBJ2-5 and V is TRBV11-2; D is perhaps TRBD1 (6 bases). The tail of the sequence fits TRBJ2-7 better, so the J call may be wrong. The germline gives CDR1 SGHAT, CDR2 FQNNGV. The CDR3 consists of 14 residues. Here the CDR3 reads CASSQTQGSYEQYF. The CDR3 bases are TGTGCCAGCAGCCAAACACAGGGCTCCTACGAGCAGTACTTC.

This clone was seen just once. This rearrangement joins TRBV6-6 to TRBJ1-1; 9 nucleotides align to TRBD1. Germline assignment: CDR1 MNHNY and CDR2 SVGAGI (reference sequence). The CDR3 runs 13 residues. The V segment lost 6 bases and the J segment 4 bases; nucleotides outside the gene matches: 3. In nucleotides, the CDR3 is TGTGCCAGCAGCCCGGGACAGGGCACTGAAGCTTTCTTT. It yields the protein CASSPGQGTEAFF.

CDR3 sequence: CASSVEGENTEAFF. The CDR3 DNA follows: TGTGCCAGCAGCGTAGAGGGGGAGAACACTGAAGCTTTCTTT. The gene calls are TRBV9 and TRBJ1-1; D perhaps matches TRBD1 (6 bases). Germline assignment: CDR1 SGDLS and CDR2 YYNGEE. The CDR3 runs 14 residues. Trimming removed 0 bases from V and 1 base from J, with 7 bases in between.

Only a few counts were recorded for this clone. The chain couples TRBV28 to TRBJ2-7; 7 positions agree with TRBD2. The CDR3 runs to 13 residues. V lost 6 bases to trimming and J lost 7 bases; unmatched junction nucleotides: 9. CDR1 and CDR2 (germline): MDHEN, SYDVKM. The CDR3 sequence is CASSSGTTREQYF. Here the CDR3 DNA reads TGTGCCAGCAGCTCCGGGACTACTAGAGAGCAGTACTTC.

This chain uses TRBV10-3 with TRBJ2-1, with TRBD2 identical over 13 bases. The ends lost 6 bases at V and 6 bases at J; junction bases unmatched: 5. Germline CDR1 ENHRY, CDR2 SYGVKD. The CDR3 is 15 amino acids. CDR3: CAISDTSGRVNEQFF. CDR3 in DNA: TGTGCCATCAGCGATACTAGCGGGAGGGTCAATGAGCAGTTCTTC.

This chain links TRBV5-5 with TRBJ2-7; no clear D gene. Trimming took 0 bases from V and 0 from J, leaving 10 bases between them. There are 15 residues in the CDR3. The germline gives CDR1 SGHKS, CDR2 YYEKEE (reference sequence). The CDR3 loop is CASSLGLPSSYEQYF. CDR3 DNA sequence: TGTGCCAGCAGCTTGGGATTACCGAGCTCCTACGAGCAGTACTTC.

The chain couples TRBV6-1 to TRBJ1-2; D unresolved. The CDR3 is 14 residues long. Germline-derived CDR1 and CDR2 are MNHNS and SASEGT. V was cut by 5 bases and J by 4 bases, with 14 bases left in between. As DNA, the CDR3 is TGTGCCAGCAGTATTTTATTTCCGGGCTATGGCTACACCTTC. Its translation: CASSILFPGYGYTF.

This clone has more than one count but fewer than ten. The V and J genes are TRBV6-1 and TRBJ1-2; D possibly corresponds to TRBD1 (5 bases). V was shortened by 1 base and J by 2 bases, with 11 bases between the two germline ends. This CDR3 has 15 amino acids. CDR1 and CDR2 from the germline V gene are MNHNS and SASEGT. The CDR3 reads CASSEGGSRNYGYTF. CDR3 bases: TGTGCCAGCAGTGAAGGGGGCAGTCGGAACTATGGCTACACCTTC.

The CDR3 coding sequence is TGTGCCAGTACTAACAGGGGAGGTGAGGACTACACCTTC. Its translation is CASTNRGGEDYTF. The V gene is TRBV19, the J gene TRBJ1-2; 7 bases match TRBD1. Germline V lookup: CDR1 LNHDA, CDR2 SQIVND (reference sequence). V trimming: 7 bases; J trimming: 10 bases; junction bases outside the gene matches: 12. CDR3 length equals 13 residues.

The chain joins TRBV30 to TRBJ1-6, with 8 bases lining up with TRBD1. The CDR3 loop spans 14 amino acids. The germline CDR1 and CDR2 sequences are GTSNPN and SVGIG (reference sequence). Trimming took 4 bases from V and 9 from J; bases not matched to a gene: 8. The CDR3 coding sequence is TGTGCCTGGACATACGGACAGGGTAGTTCACCCCTCCACTTT. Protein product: CAWTYGQGSSPLHF.

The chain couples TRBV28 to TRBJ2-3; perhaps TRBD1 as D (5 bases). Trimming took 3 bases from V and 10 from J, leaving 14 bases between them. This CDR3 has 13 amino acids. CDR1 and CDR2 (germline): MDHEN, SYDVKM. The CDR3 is CASSFRTPPPQYF. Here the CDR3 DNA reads TGTGCCAGCAGTTTCCGGACACCTCCCCCGCAGTATTTT.

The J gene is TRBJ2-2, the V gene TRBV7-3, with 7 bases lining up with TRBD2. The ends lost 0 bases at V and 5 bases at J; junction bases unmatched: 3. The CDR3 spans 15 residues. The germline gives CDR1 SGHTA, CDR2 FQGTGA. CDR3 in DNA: TGTGCCAGCAGCTTAACGGGACTACCGACCGGGGAGCTGTTTTTT. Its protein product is CASSLTGLPTGELFF.

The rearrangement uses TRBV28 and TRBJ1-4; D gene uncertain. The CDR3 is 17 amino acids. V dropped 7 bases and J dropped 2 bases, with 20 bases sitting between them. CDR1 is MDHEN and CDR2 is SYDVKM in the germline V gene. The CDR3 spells CASTHQGFWRTNEKLFF. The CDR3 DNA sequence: TGTGCCAGCACCCATCAAGGGTTCTGGAGGACTAATGAAAAACTGTTTTTT.

CDR3 DNA sequence: TGCGCCAGCACATCCGGGACAGTAAACACTGAAGCTTTCTTT. Translating gives CASTSGTVNTEAFF. The rearrangement joins TRBV5-1 to TRBJ1-1; 7 bases are a match to TRBD1. In germline, CDR1 is SGHRS, CDR2 YFSETQ. The CDR3 covers 14 residues. With 6 bases clipped from V and 2 bases from J, the junction kept 7 bases outside the gene matches. The full variable domain, rest sourced from reference TRBV5-1 and TRBJ1-1, is KAGVTQTPRYLIKTRGQQVTLSCSPISGHRSVSWYQQTPGQGLQFLFEYFSETQRNKGNFPGRFSGRQFSNSRSEMNVSTLELGDSALYLCASTSGTVNTEAFFGQGTRLTVV.